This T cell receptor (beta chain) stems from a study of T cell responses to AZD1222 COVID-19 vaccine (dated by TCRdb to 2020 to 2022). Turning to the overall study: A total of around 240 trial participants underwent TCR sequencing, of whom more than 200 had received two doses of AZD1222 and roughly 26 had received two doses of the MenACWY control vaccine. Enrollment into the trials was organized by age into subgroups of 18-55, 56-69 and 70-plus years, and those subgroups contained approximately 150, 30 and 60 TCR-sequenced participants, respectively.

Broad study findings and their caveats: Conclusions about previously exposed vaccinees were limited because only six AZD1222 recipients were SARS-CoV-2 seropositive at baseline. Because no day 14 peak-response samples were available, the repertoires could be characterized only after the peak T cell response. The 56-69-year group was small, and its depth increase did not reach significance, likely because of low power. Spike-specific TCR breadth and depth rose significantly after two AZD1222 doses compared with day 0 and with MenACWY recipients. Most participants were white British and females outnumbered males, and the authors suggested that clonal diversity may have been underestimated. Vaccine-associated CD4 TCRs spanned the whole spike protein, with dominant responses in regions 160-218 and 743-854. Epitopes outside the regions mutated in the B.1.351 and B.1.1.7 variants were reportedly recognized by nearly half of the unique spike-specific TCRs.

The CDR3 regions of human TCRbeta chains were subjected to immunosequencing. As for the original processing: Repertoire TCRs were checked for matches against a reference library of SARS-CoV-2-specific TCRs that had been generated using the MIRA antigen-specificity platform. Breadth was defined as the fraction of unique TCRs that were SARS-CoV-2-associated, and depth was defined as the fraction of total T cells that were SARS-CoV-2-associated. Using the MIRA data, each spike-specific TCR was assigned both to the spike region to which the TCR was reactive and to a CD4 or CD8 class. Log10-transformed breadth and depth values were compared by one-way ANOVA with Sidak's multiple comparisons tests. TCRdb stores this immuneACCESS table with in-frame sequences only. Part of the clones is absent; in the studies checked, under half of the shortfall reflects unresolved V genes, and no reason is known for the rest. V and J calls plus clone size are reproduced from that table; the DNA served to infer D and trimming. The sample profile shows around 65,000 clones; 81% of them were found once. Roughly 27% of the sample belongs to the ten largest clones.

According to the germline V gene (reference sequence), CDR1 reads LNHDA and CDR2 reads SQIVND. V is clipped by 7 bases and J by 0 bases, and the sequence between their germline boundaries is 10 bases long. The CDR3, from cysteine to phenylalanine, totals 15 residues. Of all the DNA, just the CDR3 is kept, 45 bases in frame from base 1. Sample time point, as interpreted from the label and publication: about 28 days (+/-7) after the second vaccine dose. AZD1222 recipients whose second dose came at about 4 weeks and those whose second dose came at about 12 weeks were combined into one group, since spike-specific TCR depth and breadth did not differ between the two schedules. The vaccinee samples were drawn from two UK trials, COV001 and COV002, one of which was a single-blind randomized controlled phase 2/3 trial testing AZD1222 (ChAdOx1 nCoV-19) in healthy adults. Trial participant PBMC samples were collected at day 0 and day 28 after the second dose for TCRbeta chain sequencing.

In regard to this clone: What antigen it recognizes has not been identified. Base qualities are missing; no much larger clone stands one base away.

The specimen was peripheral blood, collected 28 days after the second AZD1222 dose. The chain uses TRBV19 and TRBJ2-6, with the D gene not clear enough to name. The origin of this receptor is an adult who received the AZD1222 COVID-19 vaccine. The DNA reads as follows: TGTGCCAGTACCGCCCTAAGCTCTGGGGCCAACGTCCTGACTTTC. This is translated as CASTALSSGANVLTF.